The rows below give T cell receptor beta chains drawn from one sample of a study of long-term antiretroviral therapy in people with HIV. Here immunoSEQ multiplex PCR was the method, and the copy in TCRdb shows in-frame clones only, minus some. Of tens of thousands of clones in the sample, more than 90% were seen once. Sequences were derived from unsorted PBMCs, sampled 6 to 6.5 years after starting antiretroviral therapy. These receptors all come from a man younger than 40 with HIV. The CDR3 runs from the conserved cysteine through the conserved F or W. The order of the fields is CDR3 DNA, CDR3 protein, V gene, J gene, D gene, clone size. D genes are given only for firm matches. Size is omitted from some rows. Given values are once, few, many or a class for expanded clones.

TGTGCCTGGAGTGTCCAGGGGGATCAGCCCCAGCATTTT,CAWSVQGDQPQHF,TRBV30,TRBJ1-5,TRBD1,-
TGTGCCAGCAGTGGAGACATTGGAAACACCATATATTTT,CASSGDIGNTIYF,TRBV2,TRBJ1-3,-,-
TGTGCCAGCAGTTACCCCATCAGGGGCGATCAGCCCCAGCATTTT,CASSYPIRGDQPQHF,TRBV6-5,TRBJ1-5,-,-
TGCGCCAGCAGCCAAGAGTGGCCAGGGGAGTACTACGAGCAGTACTTC,CASSQEWPGEYYEQYF,TRBV4-3,TRBJ2-7,-,-
TGTGCCAGCAGTGAACGCGGGGAGAGTGGCTACACCTTC,CASSERGESGYTF,TRBV6-1,TRBJ1-2,-,-
TGCGCCAGCAGCCGACAGGGGGGAACCTACGAGCAGTACTTC,CASSRQGGTYEQYF,TRBV5-1,TRBJ2-7,TRBD1,once
TGTGCCAGCAGCCCGGACAGGGGGACGGAGACCCAGTACTTC,CASSPDRGTETQYF,TRBV7-2,TRBJ2-5,TRBD1,-
TGTGCCAGCAGTTTATCGTACCCGACCGTAAACTATGGCTACACCTTC,CASSLSYPTVNYGYTF,TRBV27,TRBJ1-2,-,few
TGCGCCAGCAGCCAAGCACCAGGGGGGAAACTGTTTTTT,CASSQAPGGKLFF,TRBV4-3,TRBJ1-4,TRBD1,-
TGCGCCAGCAGTGAAGGGGCTAGCGGGAGCACAGATACGCAGTATTTT,CASSEGASGSTDTQYF,TRBV10-1,TRBJ2-3,TRBD2,once
TGTGCCAGCAGCTTTGAGGAGGGAGGCTACACCTTC,CASSFEEGGYTF,TRBV5-6,TRBJ1-2,-,-
TGTGCCACTTACTCCCGGGACAGAGCCTATGGCTACACCTTC,CATYSRDRAYGYTF,TRBV19,TRBJ1-2,TRBD1,-
TGTGCCAGCAGTTTAACTCGTGGGACCGGGGAGCTGTTTTTT,CASSLTRGTGELFF,TRBV27,TRBJ2-2,-,-
TGCAGCGTGGGGGGGATCCCGGGACTAGCGGGGGAAAGGAATGAGCAGTTCTTC,CSVGGIPGLAGERNEQFF,TRBV29-1,TRBJ2-1,TRBD2,-
TGCAGCGTTGGCAGACAGGGGGCTGACACTGAAGCTTTCTTT,CSVGRQGADTEAFF,TRBV29-1,TRBJ1-1,TRBD1,-
TGTGCCAGCAGTAGCGGGAGCGGCTACGAGCAGTACTTC,CASSSGSGYEQYF,TRBV6-6,TRBJ2-7,TRBD2,once
TGTGCCAGCAGCTTCGACTCGGGACGGACCCCACAAGAGACCCAGTACTTC,CASSFDSGRTPQETQYF,TRBV11-3,TRBJ2-5,-,-
TGTGCCAGCAGCTTAAGGGGATTTAACACCGGGGAGCTGTTTTTT,CASSLRGFNTGELFF,TRBV13,TRBJ2-2,-,-
TGTGCCAGCAGTGACTCCGGGACCCATAGCTCCTACGAGCAGTACTTC,CASSDSGTHSSYEQYF,TRBV6-6,TRBJ2-7,-,-
TGTGCCAGCAGCTTCCGACAGGGGGCCCTGGGCTCCTATAATTCACCCCTCCACTTT,CASSFRQGALGSYNSPLHF,TRBV5-6,TRBJ1-6,TRBD1,-
TGTGCCAGCAGCGGAAACGGGGACACTGAAGCTTTCTTT,CASSGNGDTEAFF,TRBV9,TRBJ1-1,-,-
TGTGCCAGCAGCCAAGCCACAGTAGGTGAAGCTTTCTTT,CASSQATVGEAFF,TRBV14,TRBJ1-1,-,-
TGTGCCAGCAGTGAAATGAGGTACGAGCAGTACTTC,CASSEMRYEQYF,TRBV6-1,TRBJ2-7,-,-
TGTGCCAGCAGCCGACAGGGTTCTACAAACACCATATATTTT,CASSRQGSTNTIYF,TRBV5-6,TRBJ1-3,TRBD1,-